This entry features one T cell receptor beta chain sequence. The donors' regimen was nivolumab, ipilimumab, aspirin, low-dose cyclophosphamide and low-dose radiotherapy. Advanced solid tumors lacking tumor-infiltrating lymphocytes characterized eligible patients. Gene-specific TRAV and TRBV primers were used for first-strand cDNA, covering alpha and beta chains. PCR amplification of the TCRs was performed with Phusion for 20 PCR cycles, and it relied on a constant-region primer together with a V-primer adapter. TCRdb reanalysed the reads using MiXCR and keeps one entry per CDR3 protein. The profile shows around 10,000 distinct CDR3 sequences, roughly three quarters of them singletons. With 4 bases removed from V and 0 bases from J, the gap between germline ends came to 7 bases. Germline-derived CDR1 and CDR2 are MNHEY and SVGEGT. The CDR3 loop spans 14 amino acids. These data come from a study of low-dose radiotherapy and immunotherapy resistance in tumors. Across the study: Nivolumab was given to patients as a 240 mg flat dose every two weeks, and ipilimumab at 1 mg/kg every six weeks. Both were delivered intravenously. Administration of intravenous cyclophosphamide at 200 mg/m2 took place every two weeks, one day before radiation and immunotherapy.

The chain links TRBV6-2 or TRBV6-3 to TRBJ1-5; no reliable D call. This TCR was recovered from a human donor with advanced metastatic prostate, ovarian, gallbladder or colorectal cancer (not recorded which). This table probably holds off-target reads from a library built for another chain. The CDR3 coding sequence is TGTGCCAGCAGTTCGACGTCTAGCAATCAGCCCCAGCATTTT. It is translated as CASSSTSSNQPQHF.